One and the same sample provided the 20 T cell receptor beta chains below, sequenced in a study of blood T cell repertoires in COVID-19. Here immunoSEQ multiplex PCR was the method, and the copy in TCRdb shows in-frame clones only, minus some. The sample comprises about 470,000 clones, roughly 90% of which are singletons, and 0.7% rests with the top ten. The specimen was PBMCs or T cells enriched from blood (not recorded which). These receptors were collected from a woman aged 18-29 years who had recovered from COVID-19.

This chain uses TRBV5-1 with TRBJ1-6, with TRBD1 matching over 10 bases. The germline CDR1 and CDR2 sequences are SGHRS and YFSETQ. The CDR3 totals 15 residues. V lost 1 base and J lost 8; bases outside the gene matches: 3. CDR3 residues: CASSLSGQGYSPLHF. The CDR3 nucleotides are TGCGCCAGCAGCTTGTCGGGACAGGGGTATTCACCCCTCCACTTT.

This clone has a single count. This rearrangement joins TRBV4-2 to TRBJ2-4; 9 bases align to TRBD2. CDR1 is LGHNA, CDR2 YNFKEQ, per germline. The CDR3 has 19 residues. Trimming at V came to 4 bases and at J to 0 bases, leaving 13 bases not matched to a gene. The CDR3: CASSLSRRGGVEAKNIQYF. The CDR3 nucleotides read TGTGCCAGCAGCCTTTCAAGGCGGGGGGGCGTGGAAGCCAAAAACATTCAGTACTTC.

The CDR3 here is CASSIGFGNTIYF. The CDR3 nucleotides are TGTGCCAGTAGTATCGGGTTTGGAAACACCATATATTTT. This sequence joins TRBV19 and TRBJ1-3; the D is unclear. Germline lookup yields CDR1 LNHDA and CDR2 SQIVND (reference sequence). Trimming left V 3 bases short and J 3 bases short, with 6 bases between. The length of the CDR3 is 13 residues.

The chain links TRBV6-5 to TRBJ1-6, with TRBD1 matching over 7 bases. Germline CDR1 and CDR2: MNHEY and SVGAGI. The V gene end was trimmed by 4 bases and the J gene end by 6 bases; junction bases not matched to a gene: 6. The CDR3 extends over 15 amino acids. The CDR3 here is CASSSTGTANSPLHF. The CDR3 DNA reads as TGTGCCAGCAGTTCAACCGGGACAGCTAATTCACCCCTCCACTTT.

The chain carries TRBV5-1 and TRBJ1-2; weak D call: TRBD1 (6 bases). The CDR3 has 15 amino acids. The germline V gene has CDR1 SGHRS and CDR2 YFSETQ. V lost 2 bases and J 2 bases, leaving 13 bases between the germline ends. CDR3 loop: CASSLYQGTNYGYTF. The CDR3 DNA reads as TGCGCCAGCAGCTTATATCAGGGGACGAACTATGGCTACACCTTC.

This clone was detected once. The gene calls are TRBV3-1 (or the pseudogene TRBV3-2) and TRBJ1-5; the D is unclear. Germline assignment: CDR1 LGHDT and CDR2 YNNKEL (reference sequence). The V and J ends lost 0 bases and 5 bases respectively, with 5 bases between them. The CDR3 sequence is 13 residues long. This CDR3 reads CASSQDGYQPQHF. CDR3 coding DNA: TGTGCCAGCAGCCAAGACGGGTATCAGCCCCAGCATTTT.

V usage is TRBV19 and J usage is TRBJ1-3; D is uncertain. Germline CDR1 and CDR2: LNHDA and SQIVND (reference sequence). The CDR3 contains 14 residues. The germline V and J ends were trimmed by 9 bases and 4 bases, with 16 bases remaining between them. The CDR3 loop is CASRSREPGNTIYF. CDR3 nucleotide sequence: TGTGCCAGCCGAAGTAGGGAGCCAGGAAACACCATATATTTT.

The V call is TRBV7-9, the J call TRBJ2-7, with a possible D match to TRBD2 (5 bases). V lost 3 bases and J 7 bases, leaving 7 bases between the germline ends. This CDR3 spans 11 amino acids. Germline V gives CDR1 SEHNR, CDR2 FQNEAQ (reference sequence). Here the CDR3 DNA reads TGTGCCAGCAGCTTTCCGGGAGAGCAGTACTTC. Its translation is CASSFPGEQYF.

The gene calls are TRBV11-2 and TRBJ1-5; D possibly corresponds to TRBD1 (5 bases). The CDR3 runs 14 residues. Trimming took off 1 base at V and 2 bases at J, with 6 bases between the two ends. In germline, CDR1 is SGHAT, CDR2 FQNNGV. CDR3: CASSLGGGNQPQHF. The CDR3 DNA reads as TGTGCCAGCAGCTTAGGGGGGGGCAATCAGCCCCAGCATTTT.

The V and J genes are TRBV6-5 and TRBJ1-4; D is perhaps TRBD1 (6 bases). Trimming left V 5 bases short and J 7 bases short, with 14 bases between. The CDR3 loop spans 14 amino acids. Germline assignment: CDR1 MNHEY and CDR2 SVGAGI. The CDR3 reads CASSPGTRPEKLFF. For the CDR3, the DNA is TGTGCCAGCAGTCCCGGGACACGGCCTGAAAAACTGTTTTTT.

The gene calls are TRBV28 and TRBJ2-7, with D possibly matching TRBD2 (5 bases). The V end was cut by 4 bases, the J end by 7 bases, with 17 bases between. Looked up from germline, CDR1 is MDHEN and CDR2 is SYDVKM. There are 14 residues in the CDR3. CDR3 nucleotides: TGTGCCAGCAGTTCAACATCGAGCCGGGGAGAGCAGTACTTC. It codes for CASSSTSSRGEQYF.

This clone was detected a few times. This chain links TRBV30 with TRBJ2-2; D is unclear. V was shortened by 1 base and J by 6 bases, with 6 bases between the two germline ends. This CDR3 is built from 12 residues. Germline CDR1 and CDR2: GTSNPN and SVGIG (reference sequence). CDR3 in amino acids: CAWSGSAGELFF. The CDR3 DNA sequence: TGTGCCTGGAGTGGCAGTGCCGGGGAGCTGTTTTTT.

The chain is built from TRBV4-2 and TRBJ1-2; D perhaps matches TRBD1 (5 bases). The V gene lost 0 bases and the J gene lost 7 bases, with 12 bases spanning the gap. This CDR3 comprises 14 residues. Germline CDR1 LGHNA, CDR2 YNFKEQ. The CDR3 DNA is TGTGCCAGCAGCCAAGATTCGGGGGATGGTGGCTACACCTTC. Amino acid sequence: CASSQDSGDGGYTF.

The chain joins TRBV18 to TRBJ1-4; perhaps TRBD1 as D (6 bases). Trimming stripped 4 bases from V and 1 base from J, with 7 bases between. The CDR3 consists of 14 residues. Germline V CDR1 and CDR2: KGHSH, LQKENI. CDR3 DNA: TGTGCCAGCTCACGAGGGGGAACTAATGAAAAACTGTTTTTT. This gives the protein CASSRGGTNEKLFF.

The DNA of the CDR3 is TGTGCCAGCAGTTCCACCATTCTAAGCTCCTACGAGCAGTACTTC. This gives the protein CASSSTILSSYEQYF. The gene calls are TRBV11-2 and TRBJ2-7; D is unclear. The CDR3 loop spans 15 amino acids. Trimming removed 6 bases from V and 0 bases from J, with 15 bases in between. Germline-derived CDR1 and CDR2 are SGHAT and FQNNGV. The entire variable domain, with the rest obtained from reference TRBV11-2 and TRBJ2-7, is as follows: EAGVAQSPRYKIIEKRQSVAFWCNPISGHATLYWYQQILGQGPKLLIQFQNNGVVDDSQLPKDRFSAERLKGVDSTLKIQPAKLEDSAVYLCASSSTILSSYEQYFGPGTRLTVT.

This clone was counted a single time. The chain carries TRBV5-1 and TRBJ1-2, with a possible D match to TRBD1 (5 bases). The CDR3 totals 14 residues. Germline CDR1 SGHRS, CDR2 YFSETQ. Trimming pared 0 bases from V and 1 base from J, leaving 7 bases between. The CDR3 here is CASSLGQFNYGYTF. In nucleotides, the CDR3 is TGCGCCAGCAGCTTGGGACAGTTTAACTATGGCTACACCTTC.

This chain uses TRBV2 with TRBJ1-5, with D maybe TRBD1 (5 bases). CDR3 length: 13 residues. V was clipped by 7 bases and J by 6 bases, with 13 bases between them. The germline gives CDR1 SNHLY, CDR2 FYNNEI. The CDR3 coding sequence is TGTGCCAGCACGGGGGTACCCGGTCAGCCCCAGCATTTT. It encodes CASTGVPGQPQHF.

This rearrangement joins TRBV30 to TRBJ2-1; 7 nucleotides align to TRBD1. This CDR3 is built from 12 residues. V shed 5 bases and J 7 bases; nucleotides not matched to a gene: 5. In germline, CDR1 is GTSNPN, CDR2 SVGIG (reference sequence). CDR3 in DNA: TGTGCCTGGGGGGACAGCCCAAATGAGCAGTTCTTC. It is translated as CAWGDSPNEQFF.

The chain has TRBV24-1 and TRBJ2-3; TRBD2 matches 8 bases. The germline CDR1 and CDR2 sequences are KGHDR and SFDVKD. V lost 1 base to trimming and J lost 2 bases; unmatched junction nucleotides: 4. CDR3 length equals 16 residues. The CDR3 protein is CATSDLAGENTDTQYF. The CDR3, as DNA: TGTGCCACCAGTGATTTAGCGGGGGAGAACACAGATACGCAGTATTTT.

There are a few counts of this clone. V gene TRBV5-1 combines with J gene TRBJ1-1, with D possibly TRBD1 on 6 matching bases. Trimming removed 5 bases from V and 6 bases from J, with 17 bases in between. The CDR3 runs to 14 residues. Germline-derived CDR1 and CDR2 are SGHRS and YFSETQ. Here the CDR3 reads CASSLGRTDAEAFF. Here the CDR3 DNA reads TGCGCCAGCAGTCTAGGAAGGACAGACGCTGAAGCTTTCTTT.